This entry describes one T cell receptor (beta chain). This specimen comes from a study of T cells in Graves' hyperthyroidism and ophthalmopathy. Amplified regions were TCR beta CDR3 sequences from RNA transcripts. A first-round RT-PCR of the TCR CDR3 used the HTBI primer set. MiXCR, applied by TCRdb to the multiplex PCR reads, yields one record per CDR3 protein. The sample holds around 600,000 distinct CDR3 sequences, approximately 15% seen once. The source material was blood. This TCR derives from a woman aged 18-30 years with Graves' ophthalmopathy.

The CDR3 region has the DNA TGTGCCAGCAGCCCCGGGCCTTATAATTCACCCCTCCACTTT. Its translation is CASSPGPYNSPLHF. The J gene is TRBJ1-6, the V gene TRBV7-2; D uncertain. Per germline, CDR1 SGHTA and CDR2 FQGNSA. V was cut by 5 bases and J by 4 bases, with 9 bases left in between. The CDR3 covers 14 residues.